This TCR beta chain was captured by sequencing in a study of T cells in Graves' hyperthyroidism and ophthalmopathy. Study findings and constraints: The blood repertoire included most of the expanded thyroid clonotypes above 0.001.

Researchers took RNA transcripts and amplified the TCR beta CDR3 regions from them. A first-round RT-PCR of the TCR CDR3 used the HTBI primer set. TCRdb re-called the multiplex PCR reads through MiXCR, storing one row per CDR3 protein. Of some 300,000 distinct CDR3 sequences in the sample, roughly 17% were seen once. This clonotype is labeled as medium-sized. Its antigen is still unknown. The source is a man aged 25-40 years with Graves' hyperthyroidism. Material for sequencing was blood.

The CDR3 sequence: CASTLGGTTDTQYF. CDR3 coding DNA: TGTGCCAGCACCCTAGGGGGGACCACAGATACGCAGTATTTT. This rearrangement joins TRBV3-1 to TRBJ2-3, with D perhaps assigned TRBD1 or TRBD2 (6 bases each). V was cut by 7 bases and J by 2 bases, with 13 bases left in between. The CDR3 covers 14 residues. The germline CDR1 and CDR2 sequences are LGHDT and YNNKEL (reference sequence).